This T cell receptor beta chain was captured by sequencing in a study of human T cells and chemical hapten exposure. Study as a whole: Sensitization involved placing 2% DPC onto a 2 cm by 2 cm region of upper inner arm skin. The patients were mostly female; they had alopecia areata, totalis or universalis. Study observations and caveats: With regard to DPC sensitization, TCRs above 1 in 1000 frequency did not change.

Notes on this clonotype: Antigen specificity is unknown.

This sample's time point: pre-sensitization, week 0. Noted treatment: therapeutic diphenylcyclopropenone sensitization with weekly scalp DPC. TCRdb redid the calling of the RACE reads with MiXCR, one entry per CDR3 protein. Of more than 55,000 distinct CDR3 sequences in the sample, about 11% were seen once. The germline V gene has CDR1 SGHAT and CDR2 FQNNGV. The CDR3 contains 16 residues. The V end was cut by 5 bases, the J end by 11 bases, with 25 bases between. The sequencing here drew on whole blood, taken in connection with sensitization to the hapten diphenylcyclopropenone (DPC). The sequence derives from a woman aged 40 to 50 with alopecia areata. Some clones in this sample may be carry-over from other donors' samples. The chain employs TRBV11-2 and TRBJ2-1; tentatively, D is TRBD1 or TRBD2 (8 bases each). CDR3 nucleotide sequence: TGTGCCAGCAGCCCAGGGGGCGGGAGGACAGGAAAAAAGCAGTTCTTC. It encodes CASSPGGGRTGKKQFF.